This paragraph covers one TCR beta chain sequence. Its cognate antigen has yet to be identified. No much larger clone exists at a distance of one base, and base qualities are not known. In total, 630 or so healthy bone marrow donors made up the cohort. At the time of sampling, all cohort members were nominally healthy, though unrecorded immune exposures were likely present. The donor was CMV seronegative and was included in the group of around 320 seronegative cohort members. Each donor provided a peripheral blood sample, and peripheral blood mononuclear cells were used for TCR beta sequencing. Genomic DNA extraction from the blood cell samples was performed with the Qiagen DNeasy Blood Extraction Kit. Library method: the immunoSEQ multiplex PCR assay. For the multiplex PCR, a mixture combining 60 forward primers for TCR Vbeta segments and 13 reverse primers for TCR Jbeta segments was used. A multiplex PCR assay on genomic DNA amplified the CDR3 region of rearranged TCR beta genes. The Illumina HiSeq System was used to sequence the amplified TCR beta libraries as 87-base-pair reads. Concerning the study's data processing: A later analysis counted tens of millions of unique TCR beta chains across the 670 or so repertoires, and roughly 10 million of these chains were shared by at least two donors. A nearest-neighbor algorithm error-corrected the raw reads and collapsed the reads into unique sequences, merging closely related sequences to remove PCR and sequencing errors. CDR3 sequences were aligned to IMGT reference sequences to assign V, D and J gene segments. Each retained sequence needed at least a six-nucleotide match to both a V gene segment and a J gene segment. Rearrangements were classified as productive when the CDR3 lacked stop codons and remained in frame with V and J, and all other rearrangements were classified as non-productive. CDR3 was defined by IMGT convention, running from the second conserved V-encoded cysteine to the conserved J-encoded phenylalanine. The earlier analysis of about 570 of the donors excluded any sequence lacking an unambiguous match to a single V gene segment. In an earlier analysis of 587 of the donors, V segments were called functional above 56.7% productive rearrangements and were called segregating when the between-donor standard deviation exceeded 5%. A statistical classification framework was built for diagnosing cytomegalovirus status from the catalog of TCR beta chain sequences. In a later analysis, V and J genes were assigned by comparing TCR nucleotide sequences against IMGT/GENE-DB human TR gene sequences. A later analysis assigned CDR3 sequences and most-parsimonious VDJ recombination scenarios with the TCRdist pipeline. In a later analysis, each TCR beta chain was defined by its CDR3 amino acid sequence together with its V-gene family, and reads lacking a unique V-gene family were excluded. A later analysis removed 550 to 650 highly shared, low-generation-probability nucleotide sequences to deal with suspected cross-contamination and a sequencing artifact. A later analysis calculated a clonal expansion index for each public chain from normalized within-repertoire ranks of inferred template counts. Generation probabilities in a later analysis came from a VDJ recombination model fitted to out-of-frame rearrangements, and those results were checked against IGoR. In a later analysis, TCR-TCR, TCR-HLA and TCR-CMV co-occurrence was scored with hypergeometric tests, and a repertoire-size bias correction was applied to TCR pairs. False discovery rates were estimated in a later analysis by permuting HLA or CMV assignments 20 times. A later analysis grouped co-occurring TCRs with DBSCAN, adding TCRdist sequence similarity when clustering within HLA-allele-positive subsets. For co-occurrence clustering, repertoires with fewer than 30,000 or more than 120,000 public chains were excluded, along with 5 or 6 repertoires with anomalous nucleotide sharing. The immuneACCESS repertoire file appears here via TCRdb, limited to in-frame rearrangements. These files lack a portion of the clones; in checked studies, under half of the deficit traces to unresolved V genes, and the cause of the others is not known. D and trimming were read from the DNA, whereas the V and J calls and clone size are those reported in that table. This sample gives over 150,000 clones in total; under 85% of them show up just once. The ten most abundant clones make up just under 3% of the sample.

From the cysteine through the phenylalanine, the CDR3 covers 17 amino acids. Left in the record is the CDR3 DNA by itself, 51 bases read in frame from the first base. CDR1 and CDR2 were assigned from the germline V gene (reference sequence) as GTSNPN and SVGIG. V is pared back by 2 bases and J by 0 bases, with 17 bases lying between the germline termini. This record comes from a study of cytomegalovirus exposure and HLA in healthy donors (dated by TCRdb to the late 2010s). About the full investigation: An earlier analysis of approximately 590 of the donors reported approximately 290 Gb of sequence data and roughly 110 million unique TCR beta sequences from 150 million to 200 million T cells. A later analysis re-analyzed previously published TCR beta repertoires from 666 donors and added high-resolution HLA genotyping to study TCR occurrence patterns. HLA typing included class I and class II loci at four-digit resolution. The genetic ancestry cluster associated with self-reported Caucasian donors included roughly four fifths of the roughly 400 genotyped donors. All discovery cohort repertoires had been generated using a single sequencing platform. High-throughput TCR immunosequencing, statistical association of individual TCRs with disease status, and machine learning were combined to predict cytomegalovirus infection status. The number of typed donors differed by locus: 629-630 for A, B, C, DRB1 and DQB1; 500 to 550 for DQA1; roughly 600 for DPA1; and some 470 for DPB1. Using immunosequencing, the study profiled T cell repertoires from roughly 650 subjects and related those repertoires to cytomegalovirus serostatus. Donor age, sex, ethnicity and CMV serostatus were compiled together with the repertoire data. A later genetic analysis used genome-wide SNP genotypes for about 60% of the roughly 700 donors, treating that subset as a discovery cohort. In an earlier analysis of roughly 580 of the donors, high-throughput TCR beta sequencing was used to judge whether each TCR beta V gene segment behaved as functional or pseudogenic. A separate validation cohort of about 110 different subjects was used in addition to the roughly 700-subject first cohort. Across some 400 genotyped donors of the cohort, an average of roughly 200,000 unique TCR beta nucleotide sequences per donor were sequenced, and roughly a sixth of those sequences were non-productive. Five DR-DQ haplotypes were handled as single units for association and clustering because linkage in the cohort was strong. Rather than drawing on any new phenotypic data, the later analysis identified candidate immune exposures from TCR beta sequences and the way those sequences occurred across donors. The study aimed to test whether signatures of past pathogen exposure could be identified by cataloging public T cell receptors. An early release covering more than 500 HLA-typed donors comprised around 300 gigabases of sequencing data and some 79 million unique TCR sequences. The study at large found these results: Most TCR sequences were seen in very few donors, while some public TCRs were found in many individuals. A later analysis found that TCR association rates varied across HLA loci, with DRB1 alleles showing the most associated TCRs and HLA-C alleles the fewest. The authors suggested that the approach could potentially be generalized to other disease states and immunological phenotypes. In an earlier analysis of several hundred of the donors, most TCR beta V segments were observed in productive rearrangements about 87% or about 30% of the time, broadly matching IMGT annotations. The study gave a list of some 150 TCR beta chains associated with cytomegalovirus. A further reported finding was that TCR beta sequences accurately predicted the HLA-A and HLA-B alleles for most subjects in the first cohort. A group of highly shared sequence variants was considered likely to be a technical artifact of the sequencing pipeline. The cohort was sequenced for TCR beta chains only, and without alpha or paired-chain data the features that could be detected were limited. According to a later genetic analysis, donors in an Asian-associated ancestry cluster had fewer N-insertions in productive TCRs than the approximately 650-donor mean. Specific HLA alleles were associated with 16,951 TCR beta sequences at a false discovery rate of 0.05 in a later analysis. In vitro tests confirmed that a few of the cytomegalovirus-associated TCR beta chains recognize cytomegalovirus antigens. Assigning TCR associations to individual alleles was difficult when HLA alleles, especially DR and DQ, strongly co-occurred. A later genetic analysis associated a missense DCLRE1C variant with V-gene and J-gene trimming of TCR beta chains, and an independent cohort replicated the association. Several of the top co-occurrence clusters appeared to be linked to parvovirus B19, influenza, CMV and Epstein-Barr virus, according to a later analysis. In both the original and validation cohorts, the classifier was reported to diagnose cytomegalovirus status with high specificity and sensitivity. Because the 87-base-pair reads could not distinguish some IMGT-functional V segments, including TRBV6-2 and TRBV6-3, those segments were excluded. For the cohort, immune exposure information was limited to CMV serostatus. Because HLA typing was unavailable for some donors at each locus, only the typed subset was used in association tests. Presence/absence analyses assumed roughly uniform sequencing depth across donors, an assumption that may not hold. A later analysis found that HLA-associated TCR beta chains were more clonally expanded and had lower generation probabilities than equally common non-associated chains. Correlated functional status among segregating V segments might reflect linkage disequilibrium, but an unknown experimental factor could not be ruled out. According to a later analysis, most CMV-associated TCR beta chains appeared to be HLA-restricted, and the HLA associations seemed to be driven largely by CMV exposure. Because counts were too low, about 18 rarely observed V segments, including chromosome 9 orphons, were left out of the earlier analysis of about 500 of the donors.

The rearranged segments are TRBV30 and TRBJ1-5; no D gene is confidently identified. Input material: PBMCs. This sequence originates from a male donor in good health and CMV-seronegative. The DNA sequence reads TGTGCCTGGAGTTCGGGAAGTACGGGATATAGCAATCAGCCCCAGCATTTT. Its coded protein is CAWSSGSTGYSNQPQHF.